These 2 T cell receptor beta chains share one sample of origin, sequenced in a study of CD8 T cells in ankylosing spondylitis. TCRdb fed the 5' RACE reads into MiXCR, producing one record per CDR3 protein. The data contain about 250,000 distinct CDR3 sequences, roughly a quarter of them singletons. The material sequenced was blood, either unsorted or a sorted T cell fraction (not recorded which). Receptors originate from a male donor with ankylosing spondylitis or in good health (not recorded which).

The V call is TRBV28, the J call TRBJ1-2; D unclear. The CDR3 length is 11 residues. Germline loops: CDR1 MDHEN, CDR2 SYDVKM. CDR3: CATRPGGGYTF. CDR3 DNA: TGTGCTACCCGACCGGGAGGCGGCTACACCTTC.

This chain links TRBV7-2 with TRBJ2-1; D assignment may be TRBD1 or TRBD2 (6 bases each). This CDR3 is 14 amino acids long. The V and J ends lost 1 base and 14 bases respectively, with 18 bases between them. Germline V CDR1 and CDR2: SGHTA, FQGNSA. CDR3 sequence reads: CASSLEGLGGQKFF. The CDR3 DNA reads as TGTGCCAGCAGCTTAGAGGGCTTGGGGGGCCAGAAGTTCTTC. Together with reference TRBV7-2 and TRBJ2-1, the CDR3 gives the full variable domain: GAGVSQSPSNKVTEKGKDVELRCDPISGHTALYWYRQSLGQGLEFLIYFQGNSAPDKSGLPSDRFSAERTGGSVSTLTIQRTQQEDSAVYLCASSLEGLGGQKFFGPGTRLTVL.